This TCR beta chain stems from a study of CXCR3-negative and CXCR3-positive naive CD8 T cells. Study outcomes and limitations: Similar levels of surface CD5 were seen between naive subsets; TCR strength was inferred from TRB CDR3 properties. Comparison of naive cells showed more hydrophobic TRB CDR3s in CXCR3-positive than in CXCR3-negative naive cells.

As to this clonotype: The antigen is unknown.

Researchers prepared the TRB cDNA libraries using 5' RACE with UMI labels. Using the 5' RACE reads, TCRdb records one entry per CDR3 protein without DNA. This sample's table has around 50,000 distinct CDR3 sequences. This CDR3 has 14 residues. CDR1 and CDR2 from the germline V gene are SQVTM and ANQGSEA. Sequencing input: naive CXCR3- CD8+ T cells from blood. Noted subset: CD45RO-CCR7+CD27+CD95- naive CD8+ T cells lacking CXCR3 (TNR3-). This TCR was sampled from a human donor in good health. Some clones in this sample may be carry-over from other donors' samples. The J gene is TRBJ2-7, the V gene TRBV29-1; TCRdb's D call, TRBD1, is unchecked because there is no DNA. This chain's CDR3 is CSVLGGRGDHEQYF.